The TCR beta chain under discussion was sequenced for a study of a mutant IDH1 vaccine in newly diagnosed glioma. About the research overall: Patients began vaccination 4-6 weeks after radiotherapy alone, or with temozolomide cycles. There were approximately 60% males and around 38% females among treated patients, whose mean age was approximately 44 years.

On this clone: Its matching antigen is unknown.

Time point here: week 47, end of study. Vaccination comprised doses that each held 300 ug of mutant IDH1 20-mer peptide, plus topical imiquimod. During weeks 1, 3, 5, 7, 11, 15, 19 and 23, patients received eight vaccinations. Study-wide results and limits: Of the patients, roughly 95% had vaccine-induced immune responses.

The repertoire was sequenced with immunoSEQ multiplex PCR; TCRdb's copy has only in-frame clones and lacks some. In the table there are about 34,000 clones, approximately 90% of which are singletons. This specimen was PBMCs, taken from a glioma patient whose treatment included an IDH1 peptide vaccine. This TCR was sampled from a woman between 25 and 40 years old with glioma.

CDR3 nucleotides: TGTGCCAGCAGCTTAGCCCGGCTCTCTGGAAACACCATATATTTT. Protein: CASSLARLSGNTIYF. This chain links TRBV7-9 with TRBJ1-3; D unresolved. The ends were cut back, 0 bases at V and 0 bases at J, with 6 bases in the middle. Germline V lookup: CDR1 SEHNR, CDR2 FQNEAQ (reference sequence). The CDR3 consists of 15 residues. The whole variable domain, remainder taken from reference TRBV7-9 and TRBJ1-3, is DTGVSQNPRHKITKRGQNVTFRCDPISEHNRLYWYRQTLGQGPEFLTYFQNEAQLEKSRLLSDRFSAERPKGSFSTLEIQRTEQGDSAMYLCASSLARLSGNTIYFGEGSWLTVV.